These T cell receptor beta chains were read from a single sample in a study of regulatory T cells in long-lasting Graves disease. TCRdb processed the multiplex PCR reads anew with MiXCR; each CDR3 protein has one entry. The sample contains approximately 290,000 distinct CDR3 sequences, approximately 20% of which appear only once. The sequencing here drew on peripheral blood mononuclear cells (PBMCs), taken when the disease was refractory, from a patient treated with antithyroid drugs. All receptors come from a female donor with Graves disease. Each CDR3 is given with its conserved first and last residue. A D gene is named only where the DNA matches it firmly. Where a row states a size, it is once, few, many or the class of an expanded clone; other rows omit it.

v_call	d_call	clone_size	j_call	cdr3_aa	cdr3_nt
TRBV19	.	.	TRBJ2-2	CASSIDTGIMNTGELFF	TGTGCCAGTAGTATCGACACAGGGATAATGAACACCGGGGAGCTGTTTTTT
TRBV20-1	TRBD2	once	TRBJ2-1	CSARASGRHEQFF	TGCAGTGCCAGGGCTAGCGGGAGACATGAGCAGTTCTTC
TRBV20-1	.	few	TRBJ2-2	CSARQAHHTGELFF	TGCAGTGCCCGCCAGGCACACCACACCGGGGAGCTGTTTTTT
TRBV2	.	.	TRBJ1-5	CASSNEGVRNQPQHF	TGTGCCAGCAGTAATGAAGGAGTACGCAATCAGCCCCAGCATTTT
TRBV11-2	TRBD1	many	TRBJ2-7	CASSLLQGAGYEQYF	TGTGCCAGCAGCTTATTGCAGGGGGCGGGCTACGAGCAGTACTTC
TRBV2	.	many	TRBJ1-5	CASSVIGGGQPQHF	TGTGCCAGCAGTGTTATCGGGGGAGGTCAGCCCCAGCATTTT
TRBV28	.	many	TRBJ2-5	CASRITKAHTARGTQYF	TGTGCCAGCAGGATAACCAAAGCGCACACCGCCCGGGGGACCCAGTACTTC
TRBV7-2	.	few	TRBJ1-2	CASSLEVATYGYTF	TGTGCCAGCAGCTTAGAGGTGGCCACCTATGGCTACACCTTC
TRBV7-2	TRBD2	.	TRBJ2-1	CASSQEISGSRHEQFF	TGCGCCAGCAGCCAAGAGATTAGCGGGAGTAGGCATGAGCAGTTCTTC
TRBV5-4	TRBD2	many	TRBJ2-5	CASSFTGTRRLETQYF	TGTGCCAGCAGCTTTACCGGGACTAGGAGGTTAGAGACCCAGTACTTC
TRBV2	TRBD2	.	TRBJ2-1	CASSEEAGVGGEQFF	TGTGCCAGCAGTGAAGAGGCGGGAGTGGGGGGTGAGCAGTTCTTC
TRBV28	.	many	TRBJ1-6	CASSFLGQWNSPLHF	TGTGCCAGCAGTTTTTTAGGACAGTGGAATTCACCCCTCCACTTT
TRBV11-2	TRBD1	.	TRBJ2-2	CASSVTGDRLTGELFF	TGTGCCAGCAGCGTTACCGGGGACAGGTTGACCGGGGAGCTGTTTTTT
TRBV12-3/TRBV12-4	TRBD2	many	TRBJ2-2	CASSPSAGGTGELFF	TGTGCCAGCAGTCCCTCGGCGGGAGGCACCGGGGAGCTGTTTTTT
TRBV20-1	.	few	TRBJ1-5	CSAGENKKSQPQHF	TGCAGTGCTGGAGAAAATAAAAAATCTCAGCCCCAGCATTTT
TRBV30	TRBD1	.	TRBJ2-4	CAWSVQGGANVQYF	TGTGCCTGGAGTGTACAAGGGGGCGCTAACGTTCAGTACTTC
TRBV29-1	.	.	TRBJ2-7	CSVNRNYEQYF	TGCAGCGTAAACAGGAACTACGAGCAGTACTTC
TRBV7-9	.	many	TRBJ2-2	CASSPSNTGELFF	TGTGCCAGCAGCCCTTCGAACACCGGGGAGCTGTTTTTT
TRBV6-1	.	many	TRBJ1-2	CASSPRSRGNGYTF	TGTGCCAGCAGCCCCAGGAGCCGGGGGAATGGCTACACCTTC
TRBV20-1	.	many	TRBJ2-2	CSARLSGGELFF	TGCAGTGCTAGACTGAGCGGCGGGGAGCTGTTTTTT
TRBV4-3	.	few	TRBJ1-2	CASSQGHGGGKNYGYTF	TGCGCCAGCAGCCAAGGGCACGGAGGAGGAAAAAACTATGGCTACACCTTC
TRBV27	TRBD2	many	TRBJ2-5	CASSSPGTSGSETQYF	TGTGCCAGCAGTTCCCCTGGGACTAGCGGGAGTGAGACCCAGTACTTC
TRBV20-1	TRBD1	many	TRBJ2-5	CSADSRGSKETQYF	TGCAGTGCCGACAGCAGGGGGTCTAAAGAGACCCAGTACTTC
TRBV4-3	.	.	TRBJ2-5	CASSQVQEETQYF	TGCGCCAGCAGCCAAGTGCAGGAGGAGACCCAGTACTTC
TRBV7-9	TRBD1	once	TRBJ1-1	CASSSGQGNTEAFF	TGTGCCAGCAGCTCCGGACAGGGCAACACTGAAGCTTTCTTT
TRBV28	.	.	TRBJ2-5	CASSLTTQRETQYF	TGTGCCAGCAGTTTGACAACCCAGAGGGAGACCCAGTACTTC
TRBV7-2	.	many	TRBJ2-5	CASNVGWMETQYF	TGTGCCAGCAATGTGGGGTGGATGGAGACCCAGTACTTC
TRBV4-3	.	.	TRBJ2-1	CASSQTGAYNEQFF	TGCGCCAGCAGCCAAACCGGGGCCTACAATGAGCAGTTCTTC
TRBV28	.	many	TRBJ1-5	CASSPRLREDNQPQHF	TGTGCCAGCAGTCCCCGATTAAGGGAGGACAATCAGCCCCAGCATTTT
TRBV4-1	TRBD1	few	TRBJ1-5	CASSLQGGHQPQHF	TGCGCCAGCAGCCTGCAGGGGGGCCATCAGCCCCAGCATTTT
TRBV7-2	.	.	TRBJ2-1	CASSIATGTYNEQFF	TGTGCCAGCAGCATAGCCACAGGGACCTACAATGAGCAGTTCTTC
TRBV19	.	.	TRBJ2-1	CASSILGRNEQFF	TGTGCCAGTAGTATTTTGGGTCGGAATGAGCAGTTCTTC
TRBV20-1	.	.	TRBJ2-7	CSAPSGLNNYEQYF	TGCAGTGCTCCCTCGGGGCTTAACAACTACGAGCAGTACTTC
TRBV6-2/TRBV6-3	.	many	TRBJ2-5	CASSYERRQGEETQYF	TGTGCCAGCAGTTACGAACGGCGGCAGGGAGAAGAGACCCAGTACTTC
TRBV19	.	.	TRBJ2-7	CASASASSYEQYF	TGTGCCAGTGCTAGCGCCAGCTCCTACGAGCAGTACTTC
TRBV29-1	.	many	TRBJ2-5	CSAVRGARETQYF	TGCAGCGCCGTGCGCGGGGCCAGGGAGACCCAGTACTTC
TRBV4-3	.	few	TRBJ2-5	CASSQDWGETQYF	TGCGCCAGCAGCCAAGATTGGGGAGAGACCCAGTACTTC
TRBV5-6	.	many	TRBJ1-1	CASSLGAEVAAFF	TGTGCCAGCAGCTTAGGAGCCGAAGTGGCCGCTTTCTTT
TRBV7-2	TRBD1	many	TRBJ2-5	CASSGSGQGSETQYF	TGTGCCAGCAGCGGATCGGGACAGGGCTCGGAGACCCAGTACTTC
TRBV6-1	.	.	TRBJ2-7	CASAPTARNAYEQYF	TGTGCCAGTGCCCCGACAGCAAGGAACGCCTACGAGCAGTACTTC
TRBV6-2/TRBV6-3	TRBD1	few	TRBJ2-7	CASSILDRVYEQYF	TGTGCCAGCAGCATACTCGACAGGGTCTACGAGCAGTACTTC